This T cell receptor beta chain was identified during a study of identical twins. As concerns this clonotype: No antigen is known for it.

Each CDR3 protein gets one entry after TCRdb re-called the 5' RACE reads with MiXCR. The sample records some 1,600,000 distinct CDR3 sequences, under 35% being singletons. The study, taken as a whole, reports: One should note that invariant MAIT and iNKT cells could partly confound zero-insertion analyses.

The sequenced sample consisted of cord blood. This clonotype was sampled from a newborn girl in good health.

CDR3 nucleotides: TGCGCCAGCAGCTCTGATCCGGGACTAGCGGGACCCGATACGCAGTATTTT. Encoded protein: CASSSDPGLAGPDTQYF. This rearrangement joins TRBV5-1 to TRBJ2-3; 13 nucleotides match TRBD2. J was trimmed by 6 bases and V by 3 bases; bases with no gene match: 10. There are 17 residues in the CDR3. Germline CDR1 reads SGHRS; CDR2 reads YFSETQ.